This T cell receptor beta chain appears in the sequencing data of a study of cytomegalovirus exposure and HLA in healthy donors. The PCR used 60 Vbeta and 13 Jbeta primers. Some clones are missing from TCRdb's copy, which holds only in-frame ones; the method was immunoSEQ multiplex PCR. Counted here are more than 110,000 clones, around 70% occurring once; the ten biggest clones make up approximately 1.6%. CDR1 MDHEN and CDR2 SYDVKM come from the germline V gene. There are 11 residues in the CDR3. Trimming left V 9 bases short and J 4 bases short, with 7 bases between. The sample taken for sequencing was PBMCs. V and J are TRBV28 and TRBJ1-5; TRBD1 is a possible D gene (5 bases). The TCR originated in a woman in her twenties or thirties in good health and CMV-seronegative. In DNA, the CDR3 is TGTGCCAGTGCAGGGAATCAGCCCCAGCATTTT. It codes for CASAGNQPQHF.